The 7 T cell receptor beta chains given below trace back to one sample, sequenced in a study of blood T cells in healthy people across ages. Primed by a sample-barcoded 5' primer and a J-beta primer mix, a second PCR proceeded for about 7 to 11 cycles. TCRdb re-called the 5' RACE reads through MiXCR, storing one row per CDR3 protein. This sample has some 1.8 million distinct CDR3 sequences, with 35% to 50% found just once. Sequenced input: blood. The origin of the receptors is a human donor in good health.

This clonotype turned up a few times. The gene calls are TRBV6-4 and TRBJ2-1; no firm D call. V gave up 7 bases and J gave up 0 bases, with 10 bases separating them. The CDR3 length is 14 residues. Germline lookup yields CDR1 MRHNA and CDR2 SNTAGT. CDR3 residues: CASKTQSSYNEQFF. The CDR3 DNA reads TGTGCCAGCAAGACCCAGAGCTCCTACAATGAGCAGTTCTTC.

This clonotype showed up many times. The gene calls are TRBV20-1 and TRBJ2-7; D might be TRBD1 (6 bases). Germline V gene lookup returns CDR1 DFQATT and CDR2 SNEGSKA (reference sequence). V lost 3 bases, J lost 3 bases, and 24 bases lay in between. The CDR3 consists of 17 residues. CDR3 amino acids: CSASSPIQGPTYYEQYF. The CDR3 DNA follows: TGCAGTGCTAGTTCCCCCATACAGGGTCCTACCTACTACGAGCAGTACTTC.

This sequence joins TRBV3-1 and TRBJ1-1, with D hard to call. V was clipped by 8 bases and J by 1 base, with 11 bases between them. The CDR3 extends over 13 amino acids. Germline assignment: CDR1 LGHDT and CDR2 YNNKEL (reference sequence). For the CDR3, the DNA is TGTGCCAGCGCCCCAGCCCGGAACACTGAAGCTTTCTTT. This encodes CASAPARNTEAFF. The full variable domain, in which reference TRBV3-1 and TRBJ1-1 provide the parts outside the CDR3, is DTAVSQTPKYLVTQMGNDKSIKCEQNLGHDTMYWYKQDSKKFLKIMFSYNNKELIINETVPNRFSPKSPDKAHLNLHINSLELGDSAVYFCASAPARNTEAFFGQGTRLTVV.

The CDR3 here is CSASGGEAPREQYF. The CDR3 nucleotides are TGCAGCGCCAGCGGGGGAGAGGCCCCTCGGGAGCAGTACTTC. This sequence joins TRBV29-1 and TRBJ2-5; 8 bases line up with TRBD2. After removal of 7 bases from V and 11 bases from J, the junction contained 18 bases not matched to a gene. Germline lookup yields CDR1 SQVTM and CDR2 ANQGSEA. The CDR3 sequence is 14 residues long.

The rearrangement joins TRBV6-5 to TRBJ2-5; 7 bases map to TRBD1. Germline assignment: CDR1 MNHEY and CDR2 SVGAGI. The trim removed 5 bases at V and 4 bases at J, leaving 7 bases unmatched. The CDR3 sequence is 14 residues long. The CDR3 region is CASSPPGQIETQYF. The CDR3 bases are TGTGCCAGCAGTCCCCCGGGACAGATAGAGACCCAGTACTTC.

A few counts support this clonotype. This chain connects TRBV5-5 to TRBJ2-7; D call uncertain. Germline loops: CDR1 SGHKS, CDR2 YYEKEE (reference sequence). The CDR3 has 12 residues. Trimming removed 5 bases from V and 6 bases from J, with 12 bases in between. The CDR3 is CASSPDGSEQYF. The DNA of the CDR3 is TGTGCCAGCAGTCCGGACGGAAGCGAGCAGTACTTC.

The J gene is TRBJ2-1, the V gene TRBV7-2; 9 positions agree with TRBD1. From germline, CDR1 is SGHTA and CDR2 FQGNSA. V was pared by 5 bases and J by 6 bases, with 8 bases of the junction left unmatched. CDR3 length equals 15 residues. The CDR3 DNA follows: TGTGCCAGCAGCACCCGGGACAGGGATTGCAATGAGCAGTTCTTC. Amino acid sequence: CASSTRDRDCNEQFF.